The 7 T cell receptor beta chains reported below all come from one sample, sequenced in a study of T cells in Graves' hyperthyroidism and ophthalmopathy. Amplification yielded TCR beta CDR3 regions, with RNA transcripts as the source. During a first-round RT-PCR of the TCR CDR3, the HTBI primer set was used. Each CDR3 protein gets one entry after TCRdb re-called the multiplex PCR reads with MiXCR. Of hundreds of thousands of distinct CDR3 sequences in the sample, around 17% were seen once. Sequencing input: blood. These TCRs come from a woman between 18 and 30 years old with Graves' hyperthyroidism.

The genes are TRBV20-1 and TRBJ2-3, with 9 bases identical to TRBD2. This CDR3 has 14 amino acids. Trimming cost V 5 bases and J 0 bases; bases outside gene matches: 3. Germline V gene data show CDR1 as DFQATT and CDR2 as SNEGSKA (reference sequence). The CDR3 bases are TGCAGTGCTGGACTAGCGACTAGCACAGATACGCAGTATTTT. This sequence encodes CSAGLATSTDTQYF.

This clonotype was detected ten times or more. V is TRBV5-6 and J is TRBJ2-7, with 9 positions matching TRBD1. The J segment lost 5 bases and the V segment lost 4 bases, leaving 7 bases of the junction unmatched. Germline lookup yields CDR1 SGHDT and CDR2 YYEEEE. This CDR3 has 14 amino acids. CDR3 nucleotide sequence: TGTGCCAGCAGCCACCGGGACAGGGTTAACGAGCAGTACTTC. Translated: CASSHRDRVNEQYF. Together with reference TRBV5-6 and TRBJ2-7, the CDR3 gives the full variable domain: DAGVTQSPTHLIKTRGQQVTLRCSPKSGHDTVSWYQQALGQGPQFIFQYYEEEERQRGNFPDRFSGHQFPNYSSELNVNALLLGDSALYLCASSHRDRVNEQYFGPGTRLTVT.

The rearrangement uses TRBV2 and TRBJ2-7, with D perhaps given as TRBD1 or TRBD2 (5 bases each). Trimming pared 8 bases from V and 3 bases from J, leaving 14 bases between. CDR1 is SNHLY, CDR2 FYNNEI, per germline. There are 13 residues in the CDR3. CDR3 sequence reads: CASYNLGGYEQYF. Here the CDR3 DNA reads TGTGCCAGCTATAATCTTGGGGGCTACGAGCAGTACTTC.

The gene calls are TRBV2 and TRBJ2-4; 9 bases match TRBD1. This CDR3 is 15 amino acids long. Germline-derived CDR1 and CDR2 are SNHLY and FYNNEI. V shed 6 bases, J shed 0 bases, and the junction held 3 bases outside the gene matches. The CDR3 reads CASSGTGLAKNIQYF. CDR3 DNA: TGTGCCAGCAGCGGGACAGGGTTAGCCAAAAACATTCAGTACTTC.

This clonotype was seen once. This may arise from a read error, as a much more abundant clone is one base away. The chain combines TRBV5-1 with TRBJ2-1, with D possibly matching TRBD1 (5 bases). With the DNA end fitting TRBJ2-7 better, the J assignment may be wrong. Germline V gives CDR1 SGHRS, CDR2 YFSETQ. The CDR3 extends over 17 amino acids. The CDR3 loop is CASSSLTDSLSYNEQYF. The CDR3 nucleotides are TGCGCCAGCAGCTCCCTGACTGACAGTCTCTCCTACAATGAGCAGTACTTC.

The chain carries TRBV9 and TRBJ2-3; TRBD2 is a possible D gene (6 bases). The CDR3 sequence is 18 residues long. Germline values: CDR1 SGDLS, CDR2 YYNGEE. The ends were cut back, 0 bases at V and 2 bases at J, with 19 bases in the middle. CDR3 in amino acids: CASSVGGAFAGLTDTQYF. The CDR3 DNA is TGTGCCAGCAGCGTAGGAGGCGCTTTTGCGGGACTCACAGATACGCAGTATTTT. Full variable domain (remainder filled in from reference TRBV9 and TRBJ2-3): DSGVTQTPKHLITATGQRVTLRCSPRSGDLSVYWYQQSLDQGLQFLIQYYNGEERAKGNILERFSAQQFPDLHSELNLSSLELGDSALYFCASSVGGAFAGLTDTQYFGPGTRLTVL.

This clonotype showed up many times. The chain joins TRBV12-3 or TRBV12-4 to TRBJ2-1; D uncertain. The V end lost 5 bases, the J end lost 7 bases, and 18 bases lay between the germline ends. The CDR3 contains 15 residues. CDR3 protein: CASSPAHSLGNEQFF. The CDR3 bases are TGTGCCAGCAGTCCTGCCCACTCCCTCGGGAATGAGCAGTTCTTC.